These 13 T cell receptor beta chains were all obtained from the same sample, sequenced in a study of blood T cell repertoires in COVID-19. Data came from immunoSEQ multiplex PCR; TCRdb stores just in-frame clones and leaves some out. The sample holds about 390,000 clones; around nine tenths are singletons and the top ten take around 10%. Sequencing was performed on PBMCs or T cells enriched from blood (not recorded which). All receptors come from a woman aged 45-60 years who had recovered from COVID-19.

The chain recombines TRBV27 with TRBJ1-6; TRBD1 agrees at 7 bases. The J segment lost 10 bases and the V segment lost 5 bases, leaving 5 bases of the junction unmatched. Germline-derived CDR1 and CDR2 are MNHEY and SMNVEV (reference sequence). This CDR3 is 13 amino acids long. CDR3 bases: TGTGCCAGCAGTCCCTACAGGGGATCACCCCTCCACTTT. Translation: CASSPYRGSPLHF.

V and J are TRBV20-1 and TRBJ2-1, with 7 bases lining up with TRBD2. Trimming removed 3 bases from V and 9 bases from J; junction bases left unmatched: 2. This CDR3 contains 11 residues. Per germline, CDR1 DFQATT and CDR2 SNEGSKA (reference sequence). CDR3: CSARGGIEQFF. The CDR3 nucleotides are TGCAGTGCTAGGGGAGGGATTGAGCAGTTCTTC.

This chain uses TRBV4-2 with TRBJ2-3, with 7 bases lining up with TRBD2. This CDR3 is built from 20 residues. V was clipped by 6 bases and J by 0 bases; unmatched bases: 21. CDR1 is LGHNA and CDR2 is YNFKEQ in the germline V gene. The CDR3 DNA reads TGTGCCAGCAGTCCTAACGGTGGGCGGGGGAGAACGACTAGCACAGATACGCAGTATTTT. Translating gives CASSPNGGRGRTTSTDTQYF.

V and J are TRBV6-1 and TRBJ1-6; no definite D call. The CDR3 sequence is 15 residues long. Germline V gives CDR1 MNHNS, CDR2 SASEGT. Trimming stripped 2 bases from V and 13 bases from J, with 18 bases between. Here the CDR3 reads CASSEQGRPRDPLHF. CDR3 DNA sequence: TGTGCCAGCAGTGAACAAGGCAGGCCGAGGGATCCCCTCCACTTT.

This clone was detected only a few times. The V gene is TRBV7-2, the J gene TRBJ1-3; 7 nucleotides line up with TRBD1. CDR3 length: 14 amino acids. The germline V gene has CDR1 SGHTA and CDR2 FQGNSA. Trimming removed 6 bases from V and 4 bases from J; junction bases left unmatched: 6. The CDR3 sequence: CASRFTGDGNTIYF. The CDR3 DNA sequence: TGTGCCAGCAGGTTTACAGGGGACGGAAACACCATATATTTT.

This clone was seen once. The V gene is TRBV11-3, the J gene TRBJ2-1, with 8 bases identical to TRBD2. V trimming: 4 bases; J trimming: 6 bases; junction bases outside the gene matches: 5. This CDR3 comprises 14 residues. Germline V CDR1 and CDR2: SGHNT, YENEEA. The CDR3: CASSSRLAPNEQFF. CDR3 DNA: TGTGCCAGCAGCTCTCGACTAGCGCCCAATGAGCAGTTCTTC.

J is TRBJ1-1 and V is TRBV4-3; D ambiguous. This CDR3 contains 14 residues. V shed 1 base and J shed 5 bases, with 11 bases lying between them. CDR1 LGHNA and CDR2 YSLEER come from the germline V gene. The CDR3 spells CASSQVGSWTEAFF. The CDR3 DNA follows: TGCGCCAGCAGCCAAGTTGGGAGTTGGACTGAAGCTTTCTTT.

Points on this clone: The same CDR3 arises from other DNA sequences in this sample as well. The rearrangement joins TRBV24-1 to TRBJ1-2; 7 bases line up with TRBD1. J lost 2 bases, V lost 3 bases, and 2 bases had no gene match. Germline lookup yields CDR1 KGHDR and CDR2 SFDVKD. The CDR3 consists of 14 residues. This chain's CDR3 is CATSDPDRNYGYTF. CDR3 DNA: TGTGCCACCAGTGATCCGGACAGGAACTATGGCTACACCTTC.

The chain has TRBV5-8 and TRBJ1-2; 11 bases are a match to TRBD1. This CDR3 comprises 16 residues. V lost 0 bases and J lost 5; bases outside the gene matches: 6. Germline V CDR1 and CDR2: SGHTS, YDEGEE. CDR3 DNA: TGTGCCAGCAGCTTGGCCGATGGACAGGGGGCGTATGGCTACACCTTC. This translates into CASSLADGQGAYGYTF.

The chain links TRBV4-3 to TRBJ1-5; D is ambiguous. CDR1 is LGHNA, CDR2 YSLEER, per germline. V lost 0 bases to trimming and J lost 4 bases, with 10 bases between them. CDR3 length equals 15 residues. The CDR3 loop is CASSQDPQKNQPQHF. CDR3 in DNA: TGCGCCAGCAGCCAAGATCCACAGAAAAATCAGCCCCAGCATTTT.

The chain is built from TRBV28 and TRBJ1-1; D perhaps matches TRBD1 (6 bases). The CDR3 runs 14 residues. Trimming cost V 6 bases and J 0 bases, with 11 bases left between them. Germline CDR1 MDHEN, CDR2 SYDVKM. CDR3 residues: CASSLYRVNTEAFF. The CDR3 nucleotides read TGTGCCAGCAGCCTGTACAGGGTGAACACTGAAGCTTTCTTT.

The chain has TRBV7-9 and TRBJ2-6; a possible D gene is TRBD2 (6 bases). The CDR3 is 18 residues long. CDR1 and CDR2 (germline): SEHNR, FQNEAQ (reference sequence). Trimming took 1 base from V and 2 from J, leaving 15 bases between them. The CDR3 spells CASSLVADMRPGANVLTF. CDR3 DNA: TGTGCCAGCAGCTTAGTAGCGGACATGAGGCCTGGGGCCAACGTCCTGACTTTC.

In DNA, the CDR3 is TGTGCCAGTACCTCGCTGCCCGGGACAGGGGGTTTTAGAGTTCCTGAAGCTTTCTTT. This gives the protein CASTSLPGTGGFRVPEAFF. The V gene is TRBV19, the J gene TRBJ1-1, with 11 bases fitting TRBD1. V was pared by 7 bases and J by 6 bases, with 22 bases of the junction left unmatched. Germline assignment: CDR1 LNHDA and CDR2 SQIVND (reference sequence). CDR3 size: 19 residues. Looking up the rest from reference TRBV19 and TRBJ1-1 gives the full variable domain: DGGITQSPKYLFRKEGQNVTLSCEQNLNHDAMYWYRQDPGQGLRLIYYSQIVNDFQKGDIAEGYSVSREKKESFPLTVTSAQKNPTAFYLCASTSLPGTGGFRVPEAFFGQGTRLTVV.